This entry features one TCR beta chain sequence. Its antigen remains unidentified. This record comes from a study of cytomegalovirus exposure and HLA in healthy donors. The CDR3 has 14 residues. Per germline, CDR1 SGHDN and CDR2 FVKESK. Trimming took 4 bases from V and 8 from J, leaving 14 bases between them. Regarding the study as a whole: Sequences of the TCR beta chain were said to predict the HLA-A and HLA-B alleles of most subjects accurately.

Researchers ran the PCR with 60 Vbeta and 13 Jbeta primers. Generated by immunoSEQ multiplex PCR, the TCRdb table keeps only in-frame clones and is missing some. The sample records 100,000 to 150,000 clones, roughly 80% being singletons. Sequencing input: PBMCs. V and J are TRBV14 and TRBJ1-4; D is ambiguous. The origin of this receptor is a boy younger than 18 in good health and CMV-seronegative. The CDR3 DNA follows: TGTGCCAGCAGCCTTCGGGTCTTTGGGGAAAAACTGTTTTTT. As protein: CASSLRVFGEKLFF.